These T cell receptor beta chains were read from a single sample in a study of cytomegalovirus exposure and HLA in healthy donors. Here immunoSEQ multiplex PCR was the method, and the copy in TCRdb shows in-frame clones only, minus some. The data show 150,000 to 200,000 clones, almost 80% seen once. Sequences were obtained from PBMCs. All receptors derive from a woman aged 45-59 years in good health and CMV-seronegative. Each CDR3 is given with its conserved first and last residue. The D gene is left open where the match is weak. Where a row states a size, it is once, few, many or the class of an expanded clone; other rows omit it.

v_gene: TRBV18; abundance: -; d_gene: TRBD1; j_gene: TRBJ2-1; len: 14; CDR3nt: TGTGCCAGCTCACCCCACTACGACAGGGATGAGCAGTTCTTC; CDR3aa: CASSPHYDRDEQFF
v_gene: TRBV28; abundance: -; d_gene: -; j_gene: TRBJ1-2; len: 15; CDR3nt: TGTGCCAGCAGTTTAGGAGCGGGGATCTTCTATGGCTACACCTTC; CDR3aa: CASSLGAGIFYGYTF
v_gene: TRBV7-6; abundance: -; d_gene: TRBD1; j_gene: TRBJ2-2; len: 16; CDR3nt: TGTGCCAGCAGCACCCGACAGGGGTGGAACACCGGGGAGCTGTTTTTT; CDR3aa: CASSTRQGWNTGELFF
v_gene: TRBV10-3; abundance: -; d_gene: -; j_gene: TRBJ1-1; len: 15; CDR3nt: TGTGCCATCAGTGTAGGTGGGAGGGGGGACACTGAAGCTTTCTTT; CDR3aa: CAISVGGRGDTEAFF
v_gene: TRBV6-4; abundance: -; d_gene: -; j_gene: TRBJ2-1; len: 14; CDR3nt: TGTGCCAGCAGTGGCGGAGAGCCGGGGAATGAGCAGTTCTTC; CDR3aa: CASSGGEPGNEQFF
v_gene: TRBV9; abundance: -; d_gene: -; j_gene: TRBJ2-2; len: 14; CDR3nt: TGTGCCAGCAGCGCCCGCTTATCTAGTGAGGAGCTGTTTTTT; CDR3aa: CASSARLSSEELFF
v_gene: TRBV6-5; abundance: few; d_gene: TRBD1; j_gene: TRBJ2-7; len: 16; CDR3nt: TGTGCCAGCAGTTACTCGACCGGGACAGGGCTCTACGAGCAGTACTTC; CDR3aa: CASSYSTGTGLYEQYF
v_gene: TRBV7-9; abundance: -; d_gene: TRBD1; j_gene: TRBJ1-4; len: 17; CDR3nt: TGTGCTAGCAGCTTATCGGTGACAGGGGGCATAGGGGAAAAACTGTTTTTT; CDR3aa: CASSLSVTGGIGEKLFF
v_gene: TRBV27; abundance: -; d_gene: -; j_gene: TRBJ1-1; len: 16; CDR3nt: TGTGCCAGCAGTTTACAGGGGCTGCCAATGAACACTGAAGCTTTCTTT; CDR3aa: CASSLQGLPMNTEAFF
v_gene: TRBV4-3; abundance: -; d_gene: TRBD1; j_gene: TRBJ2-6; len: 19; CDR3nt: TGCGCCAGCAGCCAAGATCGAGGGACAGGGGGTCCTGGGGCCAACGTCCTGACTTTC; CDR3aa: CASSQDRGTGGPGANVLTF
v_gene: TRBV6-5; abundance: -; d_gene: TRBD2; j_gene: TRBJ2-7; len: 16; CDR3nt: TGTGCCAGCAGTTACTCTTCGGGAGGGAACTCCTACGAGCAGTACTTC; CDR3aa: CASSYSSGGNSYEQYF
v_gene: TRBV7-2; abundance: -; d_gene: -; j_gene: TRBJ2-2; len: 14; CDR3nt: TGTGCCAGCAGCTTTTCTCCGAACACCGGGGAGCTGTTTTTT; CDR3aa: CASSFSPNTGELFF
v_gene: TRBV11-3; abundance: few; d_gene: -; j_gene: TRBJ2-3; len: 13; CDR3nt: TGTGCCAGCAGCTCACTCACCACAGATACGCAGTATTTT; CDR3aa: CASSSLTTDTQYF
v_gene: TRBV7-2; abundance: once; d_gene: TRBD2; j_gene: TRBJ2-5; len: 15; CDR3nt: TGTGCCAGCAGCTTAGAGAGCGGGGGTGGGGAGACCCAGTACTTC; CDR3aa: CASSLESGGGETQYF
v_gene: TRBV9; abundance: -; d_gene: -; j_gene: TRBJ2-1; len: 15; CDR3nt: TGTGCCAGCAGCCTAGCCGGGAATTCCTACAATGAGCAGTTCTTC; CDR3aa: CASSLAGNSYNEQFF